Only a few counts were recorded for the clone carrying this TCR beta chain. Its antigen is unknown. The data are from a study of T-cell memory formation after mild COVID-19. Study findings and constraints: A second wave expanding day 15 to 37 was CD4+-biased; contracting clones were balanced. Second-wave clones that peaked on day 37 lacked confirmed SARS-CoV-2 specificity. Those CD4+ clones that contracted were mainly in CM and EM (CD8+ ones in EMRA).

Germline V CDR1 and CDR2: SQVTM, ANQGSEA. CDR3 length: 14 residues. Trimming took off 5 bases at V and 1 base at J, with 15 bases between the two ends. It was 5'RACE with constant-segment primers that produced the TCR alpha and TCR beta cDNA libraries, which carried sample barcodes and UMIs. TCRdb used MiXCR to reprocess the 5' RACE reads, holding one entry per CDR3 protein. Of more than 450,000 distinct CDR3 sequences listed, roughly 17% are singletons. The rearrangement uses TRBV29-1 and TRBJ2-7; D assignment may be TRBD1 or TRBD2 (5 bases each). Sequencing was performed on PBMCs or a T cell subset sorted from them (not recorded which). The receptor's source is an adult woman who had mild COVID-19 (a few samples of this study predate the infection). Cell type and time point are not known. The CDR3 DNA is TGCAGCGTTTATACCGGGACGGGTTCCTACGAGCAGTACTTC. Translation: CSVYTGTGSYEQYF.